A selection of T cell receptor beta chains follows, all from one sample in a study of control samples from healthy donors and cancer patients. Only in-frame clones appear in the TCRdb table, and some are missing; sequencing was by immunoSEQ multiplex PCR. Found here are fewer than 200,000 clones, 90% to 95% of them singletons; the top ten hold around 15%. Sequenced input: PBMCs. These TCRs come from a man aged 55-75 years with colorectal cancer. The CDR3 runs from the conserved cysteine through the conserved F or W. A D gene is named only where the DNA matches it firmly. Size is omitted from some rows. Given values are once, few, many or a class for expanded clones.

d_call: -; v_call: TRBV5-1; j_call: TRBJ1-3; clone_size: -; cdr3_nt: TGCGCCAGCAGCCCGAGAGGGGTTGCTGGAAACACCATATATTTT; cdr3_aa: CASSPRGVAGNTIYF
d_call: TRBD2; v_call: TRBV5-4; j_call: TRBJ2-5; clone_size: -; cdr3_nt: TGTGCCAGCAGTGCCGGGGGGACCCCGGGGGAGACCCAGTACTTC; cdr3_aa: CASSAGGTPGETQYF
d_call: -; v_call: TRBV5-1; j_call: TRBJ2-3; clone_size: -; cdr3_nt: TGCGCCAGCAGCTCCGGAGGGCGGGATACGCAGTATTTT; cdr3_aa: CASSSGGRDTQYF
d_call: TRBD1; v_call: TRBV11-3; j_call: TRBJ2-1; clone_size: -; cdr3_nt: TGTGCCAGCAGCTTAGATACGGGACAGGGGGCCTATGAGCAGTTCTTC; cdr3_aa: CASSLDTGQGAYEQFF
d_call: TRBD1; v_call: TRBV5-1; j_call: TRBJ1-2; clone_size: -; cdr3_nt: TGCGCCAGCAGCTGGGGACCCGGGACAGGGAGAGGCTACACCTTC; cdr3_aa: CASSWGPGTGRGYTF
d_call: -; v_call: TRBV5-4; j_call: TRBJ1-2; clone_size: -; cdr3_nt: TGTGCCAGCAGCTTTAACGGGGCGGACTATGGCTACACCTTC; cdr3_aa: CASSFNGADYGYTF
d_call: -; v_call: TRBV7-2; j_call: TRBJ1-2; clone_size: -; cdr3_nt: TGTGCCAGCAGCTTAGGTACAGGGATTAACTATGGCTACACCTTC; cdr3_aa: CASSLGTGINYGYTF
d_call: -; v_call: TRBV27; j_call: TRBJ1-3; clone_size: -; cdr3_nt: TGTGCCAGCAAAAGGGACGTAAACTCTGGAAACACCATATATTTT; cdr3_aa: CASKRDVNSGNTIYF
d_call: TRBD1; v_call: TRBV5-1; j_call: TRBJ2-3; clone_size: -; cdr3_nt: TGCGCCAGCAGCCGACAGGGGGCGAGCACAGATACGCAGTATTTT; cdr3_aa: CASSRQGASTDTQYF
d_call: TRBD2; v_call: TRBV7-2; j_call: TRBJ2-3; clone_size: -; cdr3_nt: TGTGCCAGCAGCACTAGCGGGGTCCCACCACGGTATTTT; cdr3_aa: CASSTSGVPPRYF
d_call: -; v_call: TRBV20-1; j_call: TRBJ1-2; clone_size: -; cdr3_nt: TGCAGTGCTAGTCCCCGGACATCTGGCTACACCTTC; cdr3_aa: CSASPRTSGYTF
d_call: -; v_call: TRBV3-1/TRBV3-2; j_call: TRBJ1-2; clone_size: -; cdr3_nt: TGTGCCAGCAGCCAAGACACCTATGGCTACACCTTC; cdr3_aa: CASSQDTYGYTF
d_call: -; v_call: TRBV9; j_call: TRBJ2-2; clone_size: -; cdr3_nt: TGTGCCAGCAGCGTAGTTTCCGGGGAGCTGTTTTTT; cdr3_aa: CASSVVSGELFF
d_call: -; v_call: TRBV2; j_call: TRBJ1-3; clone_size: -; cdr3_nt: TGTGCCAGCAGTGAAGCGGGTTCCTCTGGAAACACCATATATTTT; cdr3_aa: CASSEAGSSGNTIYF
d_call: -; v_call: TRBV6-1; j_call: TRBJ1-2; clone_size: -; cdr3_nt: TGTGCCAGCAGTGACGACAGCCTTCCCCCCTATGGCTACACCTTC; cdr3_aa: CASSDDSLPPYGYTF
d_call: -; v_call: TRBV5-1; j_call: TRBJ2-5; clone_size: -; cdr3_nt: TGCGCCAGCAGCCAACAAGAAGCCAAAGAGACCCAGTACTTC; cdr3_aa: CASSQQEAKETQYF
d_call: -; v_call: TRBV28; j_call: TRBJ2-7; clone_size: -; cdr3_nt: TGTGCCAGCAGTTGGTCCCTCGGGGATGGGAATACCTACGAGCAGTACTTC; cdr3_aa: CASSWSLGDGNTYEQYF
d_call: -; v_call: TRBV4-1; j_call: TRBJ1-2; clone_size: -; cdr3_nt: TGCGCCAGCAGCCAACTCCCCCCCAGGACAGACTATGGCTACACCTTC; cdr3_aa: CASSQLPPRTDYGYTF
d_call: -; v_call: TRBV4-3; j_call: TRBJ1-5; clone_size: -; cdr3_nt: TGCGCCAGCAGCCAAGAGGTAGCGGGTAACCAGCCCCAGCATTTT; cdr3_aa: CASSQEVAGNQPQHF
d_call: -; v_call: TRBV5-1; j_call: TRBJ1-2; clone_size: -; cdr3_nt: TGCGCCAGCAGCTTGGGATGGGGGGTTAACTATGGCTACACCTTC; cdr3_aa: CASSLGWGVNYGYTF
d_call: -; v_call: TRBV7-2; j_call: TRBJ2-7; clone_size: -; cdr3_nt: TGTGCCAGCAGCCCCCTCCGGGGAGGCCACGAGCAGTACTTC; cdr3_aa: CASSPLRGGHEQYF
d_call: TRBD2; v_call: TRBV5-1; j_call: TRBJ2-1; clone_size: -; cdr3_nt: TGCGCCAGCAGCGAGGAGCGGGGGAGAGTCAATGAGCAGTTCTTC; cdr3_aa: CASSEERGRVNEQFF
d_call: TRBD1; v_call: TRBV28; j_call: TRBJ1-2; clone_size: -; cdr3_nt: TGTGCCAGCAGTTTCTGGACAGGGGGCAACTATGGCTACACCTTC; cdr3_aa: CASSFWTGGNYGYTF
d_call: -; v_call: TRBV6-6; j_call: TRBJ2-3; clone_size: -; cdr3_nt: TGTGCCAGCAGTTTAGCACGGGTCCCCACAGATACGCAGTATTTT; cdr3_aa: CASSLARVPTDTQYF
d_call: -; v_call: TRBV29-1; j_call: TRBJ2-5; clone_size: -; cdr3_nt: TGCAGCGTTGAAAACCAAGAGACCCAGTACTTC; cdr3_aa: CSVENQETQYF
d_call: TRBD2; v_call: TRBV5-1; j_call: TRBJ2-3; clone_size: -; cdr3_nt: TGCGCCAGCAGCCCACCGACTAGCGGTTATACAAATACGCAGTATTTT; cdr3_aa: CASSPPTSGYTNTQYF
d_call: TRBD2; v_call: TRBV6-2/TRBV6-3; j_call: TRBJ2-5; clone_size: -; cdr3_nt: TGTGCCAGCAGTCAACTTAGCGGGGGCCTTCCAGAGACCCAGTACTTC; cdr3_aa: CASSQLSGGLPETQYF
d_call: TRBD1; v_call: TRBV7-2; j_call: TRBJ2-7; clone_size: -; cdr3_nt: TGTGCCAGCAGCCGGGGACAGTACGAGCAGTACTTC; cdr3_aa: CASSRGQYEQYF
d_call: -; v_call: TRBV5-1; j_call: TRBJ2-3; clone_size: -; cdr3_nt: TGCGCCAGCAGCTTGTCGGGGGTCCCTAGCACAGATACGCAGTATTTT; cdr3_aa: CASSLSGVPSTDTQYF
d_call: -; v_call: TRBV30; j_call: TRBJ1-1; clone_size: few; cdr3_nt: TGTGCCTGGAGCTTTCGGGTGGGGAACACTGAAGCTTTCTTT; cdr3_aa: CAWSFRVGNTEAFF
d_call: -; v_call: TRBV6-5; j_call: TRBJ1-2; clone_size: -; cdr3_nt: TGTGCCAGCAGTTACCGGGGGCGAGGTGGCTACACCTTC; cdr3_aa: CASSYRGRGGYTF
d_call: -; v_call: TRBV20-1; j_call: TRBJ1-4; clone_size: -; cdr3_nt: TGCAGTAGTCAGCTTAATGAAAAACTGTTTTTT; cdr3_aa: CSSQLNEKLFF
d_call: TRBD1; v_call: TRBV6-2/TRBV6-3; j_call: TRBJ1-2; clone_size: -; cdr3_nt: TGTGCCAGCAGTTACCATGGACAGGGGAAGGAAAGGGGCTACACCTTC; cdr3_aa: CASSYHGQGKERGYTF
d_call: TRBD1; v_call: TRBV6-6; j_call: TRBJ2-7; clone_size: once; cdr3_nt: TGTGCCAGCAGTACCGGGACAGGGGCCTACGAGCAGTACTTC; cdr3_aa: CASSTGTGAYEQYF
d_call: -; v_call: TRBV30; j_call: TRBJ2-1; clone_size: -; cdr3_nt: TGTGCCTGGAGTAGACAGAACTCCTACAATGAGCAGTTCTTC; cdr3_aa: CAWSRQNSYNEQFF
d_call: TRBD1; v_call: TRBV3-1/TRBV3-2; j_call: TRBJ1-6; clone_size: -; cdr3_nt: TGTGCCAGCAGCCTGACAGGGGTTTATTCACCCCTCCACTTT; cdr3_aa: CASSLTGVYSPLHF
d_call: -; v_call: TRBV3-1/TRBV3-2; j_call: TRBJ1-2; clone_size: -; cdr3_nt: TGTGCCAGCAGCCACCCGACAGATCGAGATGGCTACACCTTC; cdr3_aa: CASSHPTDRDGYTF
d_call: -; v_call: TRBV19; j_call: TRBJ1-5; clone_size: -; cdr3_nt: TGTGCCAGTATGAACAGCAGAAGGATCTCCAATCAGCCCCAGCATTTT; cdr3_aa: CASMNSRRISNQPQHF
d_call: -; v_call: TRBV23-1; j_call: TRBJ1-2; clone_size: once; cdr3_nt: TGCGCCAGCAGTACCTCACCGGGGTCAGAGGATTATGGCTACACCTTC; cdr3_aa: CASSTSPGSEDYGYTF
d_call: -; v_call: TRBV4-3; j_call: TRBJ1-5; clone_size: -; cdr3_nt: TGCGCCAGCAGCCAAGACAGGGTTAGCAATCAGCCCCAGCATTTT; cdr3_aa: CASSQDRVSNQPQHF
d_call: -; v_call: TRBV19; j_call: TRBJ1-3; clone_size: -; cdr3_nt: TGTGCCAGTAGTATGACAGGAGCTGGAAACACCATATATTTT; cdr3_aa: CASSMTGAGNTIYF
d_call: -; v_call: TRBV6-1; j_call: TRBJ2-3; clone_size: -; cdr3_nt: TGTGCCAGCAGTGAAATGGCTAGGAGCACAGATACGCAGTATTTT; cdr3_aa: CASSEMARSTDTQYF
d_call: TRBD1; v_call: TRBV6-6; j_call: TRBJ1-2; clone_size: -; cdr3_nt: TGTGCCAGCAGTCCAGGACAGGGGAATGGCTACACCTTC; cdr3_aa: CASSPGQGNGYTF
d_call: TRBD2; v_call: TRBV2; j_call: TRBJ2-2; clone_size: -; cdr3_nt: TGTGCCAGCAGTGAACCTCTAGCGGGGGGGACCGGGGAGCTGTTTTTT; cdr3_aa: CASSEPLAGGTGELFF
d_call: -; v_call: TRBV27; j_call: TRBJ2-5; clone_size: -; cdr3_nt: TGTGCCAGCCCCTCCCGGAGCCAAGAGACCCAGTACTTC; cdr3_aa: CASPSRSQETQYF
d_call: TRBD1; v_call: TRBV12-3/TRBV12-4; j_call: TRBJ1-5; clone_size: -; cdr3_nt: TGTGCCAGCAGTCGCAACAGGGGTCAGCCCCAGCATTTT; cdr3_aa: CASSRNRGQPQHF
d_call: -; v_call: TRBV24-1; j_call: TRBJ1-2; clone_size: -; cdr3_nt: TGTGCCACCAGTGATTTGGGGAAAACCTATGGCTACACCTTC; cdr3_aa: CATSDLGKTYGYTF
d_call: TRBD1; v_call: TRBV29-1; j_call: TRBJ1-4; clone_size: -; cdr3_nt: TGCAGCTCAAGGGACAGGGACGAAAAACTGTTTTTT; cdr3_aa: CSSRDRDEKLFF
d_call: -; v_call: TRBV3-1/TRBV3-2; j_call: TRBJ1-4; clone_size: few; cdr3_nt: TGTGCCAGCAGCACCACGGAGCGGGCAGAAAAACTGTTTTTT; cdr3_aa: CASSTTERAEKLFF
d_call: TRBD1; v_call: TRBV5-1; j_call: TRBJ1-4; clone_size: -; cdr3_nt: TGCGCCAGCAGCCCGGGACAGGGGGGAGAAAAACTGTTTTTT; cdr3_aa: CASSPGQGGEKLFF
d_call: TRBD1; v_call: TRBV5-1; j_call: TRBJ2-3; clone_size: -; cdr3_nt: TGCGCCAGCAGCTCGAGACAGGGAACAGATACGCAGTATTTT; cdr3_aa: CASSSRQGTDTQYF
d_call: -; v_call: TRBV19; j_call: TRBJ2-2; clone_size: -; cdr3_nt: TGTGCCAGTAGTTCAAACAGGGACACCGGGGAGCTGTTTTTT; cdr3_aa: CASSSNRDTGELFF
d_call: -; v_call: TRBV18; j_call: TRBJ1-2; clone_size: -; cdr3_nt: TGTGCCAGCTCACCAAGTGACTGGGGTACGGATGGCTACACCTTC; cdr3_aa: CASSPSDWGTDGYTF
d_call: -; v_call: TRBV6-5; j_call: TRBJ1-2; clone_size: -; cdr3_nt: TGTGCCAGCAGTTACAGGGATCCGGGTAACTATGGCTACACCTTC; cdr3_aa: CASSYRDPGNYGYTF
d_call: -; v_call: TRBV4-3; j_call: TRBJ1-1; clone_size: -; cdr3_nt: TGCGCCAGCAGCCCCTCGGTGGTCAGCACTGAAGCTTTCTTT; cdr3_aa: CASSPSVVSTEAFF
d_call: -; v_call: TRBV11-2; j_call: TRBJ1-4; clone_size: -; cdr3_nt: TGTGCCAGCAGACACTGGGGTCGGGTACAGGGAGGAGAAAAACTGTTTTTT; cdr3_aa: CASRHWGRVQGGEKLFF
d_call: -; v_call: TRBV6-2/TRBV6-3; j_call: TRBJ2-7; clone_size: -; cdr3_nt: TGTGCCAGCAGCCGCGGGACAGCGTCCTACGAGCAGTACTTC; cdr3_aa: CASSRGTASYEQYF
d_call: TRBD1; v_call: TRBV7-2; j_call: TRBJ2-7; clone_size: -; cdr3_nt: TGTGCCAGCAGCTTGAAGGGACAGGGGTATTACGAGCAGTACTTC; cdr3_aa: CASSLKGQGYYEQYF
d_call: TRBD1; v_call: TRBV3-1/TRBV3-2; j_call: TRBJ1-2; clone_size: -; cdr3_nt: TGTGCCAGCGGCTCTCCCGGACAGGGGACTGGCTACACCTTC; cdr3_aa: CASGSPGQGTGYTF
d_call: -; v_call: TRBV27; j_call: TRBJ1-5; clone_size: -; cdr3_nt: TGTGCCAGCAGTTTATGGGGGGCCGCCATTAATAGCAATCAGCCCCAGCATTTT; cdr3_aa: CASSLWGAAINSNQPQHF